Below, 30 T cell receptor beta chains from the same sample are listed, as sequenced in a study of OX40 agonist ivuxolimab in advanced cancers. Sequenced by immunoSEQ multiplex PCR; TCRdb stores in-frame clones only, minus some. This sample has over 45,000 clones, with 82% found just once. The starting material was CD4+ or CD8+ T cells sorted from blood, obtained in a trial of the OX40 agonist ivuxolimab. Every receptor here comes from an adult with an advanced solid tumor such as melanoma, head and neck, liver or kidney cancer.

The sample holds one count of this clone. The chain carries TRBV6-6 and TRBJ2-2; D ambiguous. This CDR3 is built from 14 residues. Trimming removed 6 bases at V and 0 bases at J, with 8 bases between. Germline CDR1 reads MNHNY; CDR2 reads SVGAGI (reference sequence). The DNA of the CDR3 is TGTGCCAGCAGGAACCTAGCGAACACCGGGGAGCTGTTTTTT. Translation gives CASRNLANTGELFF.

The rearrangement links TRBV19 to TRBJ1-2, with D uncertain. Looked up from germline, CDR1 is LNHDA and CDR2 is SQIVND (reference sequence). The length of the CDR3 is 13 residues. The V end lost 6 bases, the J end lost 4 bases, and 12 bases lay between the germline ends. CDR3 protein: CASSPTPGYGYTF. The CDR3 DNA sequence: TGTGCCAGTAGCCCCACGCCTGGCTATGGCTACACCTTC.

In nucleotides, the CDR3 is TGCGCCAGCAGCCCCTCCCACAGGGACAACGAGCAGTACTTC. It specifies CASSPSHRDNEQYF. The chain employs TRBV5-1 and TRBJ2-7, with TRBD1 as a possible D gene (6 bases). Per germline, CDR1 SGHRS and CDR2 YFSETQ. The CDR3 loop spans 14 amino acids. V dropped 4 bases and J dropped 5 bases, with 16 bases sitting between them.

In nucleotides, the CDR3 is TGCGCCAGCAGCTTAGGACAAAGGGCGAATGAGCAGTTCTTC. It encodes CASSLGQRANEQFF. The chain carries TRBV5-1 and TRBJ2-1; possible D gene TRBD1, 5 bases. Germline loops: CDR1 SGHRS, CDR2 YFSETQ. This CDR3 spans 14 amino acids. The ends were cut back, 2 bases at V and 7 bases at J, with 13 bases in the middle.

The genes are TRBV7-9 and TRBJ1-3; D possibly corresponds to TRBD1 (5 bases). Trimming removed 11 bases at V and 2 bases at J, with 22 bases between. The CDR3 consists of 16 residues. Germline CDR1 reads SEHNR; CDR2 reads FQNEAQ (reference sequence). CDR3 loop: CAVSPGGALAGNTIYF. CDR3 bases: TGTGCCGTCAGTCCGGGAGGGGCGTTGGCTGGAAACACCATATATTTT.

This chain uses TRBV9 with TRBJ2-5, with TRBD2 matching 8 bases. The CDR3 spans 16 residues. The ends lost 2 bases at V and 9 bases at J; junction bases unmatched: 15. The germline gives CDR1 SGDLS, CDR2 YYNGEE. The CDR3 region is CASSVAGGAGPEAQYF. The CDR3 DNA reads as TGTGCCAGCAGCGTTGCCGGGGGGGCCGGGCCCGAGGCCCAGTACTTC.

This clone has just one count. The chain carries TRBV5-4 and TRBJ2-7; 11 bases match TRBD2. This CDR3 spans 15 amino acids. The J segment lost 6 bases and the V segment lost 2 bases, leaving 7 bases of the junction unmatched. Germline V gene sequence: CDR1 SGHNT, CDR2 YYREEE (reference sequence). The CDR3 here is CASSLRTSGSGEQYF. CDR3 in DNA: TGTGCCAGCAGCTTAAGAACTAGCGGGAGCGGCGAGCAGTACTTC.

The rearrangement links TRBV29-1 to TRBJ2-5, with D unresolved. V gave up 0 bases and J gave up 4 bases, with 18 bases separating them. Germline V gene sequence: CDR1 SQVTM, CDR2 ANQGSEA. This CDR3 is built from 16 residues. CDR3 in DNA: TGCAGCGTTGAAGATACCGGGTCCCCATTGGGAGAGACCCAGTACTTC. It encodes CSVEDTGSPLGETQYF.

In its sample, this clone was seen once. CDR3 bases: TGTGCCAGCTCAGCATGGACCGACGAGCAGTACTTC. Protein product: CASSAWTDEQYF. V and J are TRBV18 and TRBJ2-7; D gene uncertain. The CDR3 has 12 amino acids. Germline V gene data show CDR1 as KGHSH and CDR2 as LQKENI. V lost 5 bases to trimming and J lost 5 bases, with 10 bases between them.

The CDR3 region has the DNA TGTGCCAGCAACCCCGAGGGGGGCCCCTACGAGCAGTACTTC. Its translation is CASNPEGGPYEQYF. The chain uses TRBV9 and TRBJ2-7; either TRBD1 or TRBD2 may fit D (6 bases each). Germline values: CDR1 SGDLS, CDR2 YYNGEE. The CDR3 is made up of 14 amino acids. V shed 6 bases and J shed 2 bases, with 15 bases lying between them.

The CDR3 spells CASSRVGGPYNEQFF. In nucleotides, the CDR3 is TGTGCCAGCTCTAGGGTCGGGGGGCCCTACAATGAGCAGTTCTTC. The J gene is TRBJ2-1, the V gene TRBV11-3; D perhaps matches TRBD2 (7 bases). Trimming pared 8 bases from V and 2 bases from J, leaving 16 bases between. The V gene's germline CDR1 is SGHNT and CDR2 YENEEA. The CDR3 is made up of 15 amino acids. The entire variable domain, with the rest obtained from reference TRBV11-3 and TRBJ2-1, is as follows: EAGVVQSPRYKIIEKKQPVAFWCNPISGHNTLYWYLQNLGQGPELLIRYENEEAVDDSQLPKDRFSAERLKGVDSTLKIQPAELGDSAVYLCASSRVGGPYNEQFFGPGTRLTVL.

The chain links TRBV15 to TRBJ2-2; maybe TRBD2 (6 bases). Per germline, CDR1 LNHNV and CDR2 YYDKDF (reference sequence). This CDR3 comprises 15 residues. V dropped 9 bases and J dropped 1 base, with 15 bases sitting between them. This CDR3 is CATTDRGVNTGELFF. CDR3 in DNA: TGTGCCACTACCGACCGCGGGGTGAACACCGGGGAGCTGTTTTTT.

This chain uses TRBV6-1 with TRBJ1-2, with D unresolved. The V gene's germline CDR1 is MNHNS and CDR2 SASEGT. The V end lost 5 bases, the J end lost 8 bases, and 15 bases lay between the germline ends. CDR3 length equals 13 residues. The CDR3 sequence is CASSKEEGTGYTF. CDR3 in DNA: TGTGCCAGCAGTAAAGAGGAGGGTACGGGCTACACCTTC.

This clone was seen only a few times. CDR3 DNA sequence: TGTGCCAGCAGCCATCTCAGCTCCTACGAGCAGTACTTC. This encodes CASSHLSSYEQYF. V usage is TRBV14 and J usage is TRBJ2-7, with no clear D. The CDR3 sequence is 13 residues long. V shed 3 bases and J shed 0 bases, with 6 bases lying between them. Germline CDR1 is SGHDN and CDR2 is FVKESK. Supplemented by reference TRBV14 and TRBJ2-7, the full variable domain reads EAGVTQFPSHSVIEKGQTVTLRCDPISGHDNLYWYRRVMGKEIKFLLHFVKESKQDESGMPNNRFLAERTGGTYSTLKVQPAELEDSGVYFCASSHLSSYEQYFGPGTRLTVT.

This chain joins TRBV7-2 and TRBJ2-3; TRBD2 aligns across 14 bases. V was pared by 4 bases and J by 4 bases, with 1 base of the junction left unmatched. This CDR3 has 15 amino acids. Germline V gene lookup returns CDR1 SGHTA and CDR2 FQGNSA. CDR3 residues: CASSWGLAGADTQYF. CDR3 bases: TGTGCCAGCAGCTGGGGACTAGCGGGAGCAGATACGCAGTATTTT.

This chain joins TRBV11-3 and TRBJ2-1; tentative D call: TRBD2 (6 bases). This CDR3 has 13 amino acids. Germline lookup yields CDR1 SGHNT and CDR2 YENEEA. V lost 5 bases, J lost 11 bases, and 16 bases lay in between. The CDR3 region is CASSHGTRVKQFF. The CDR3 nucleotides read TGTGCCAGCAGCCATGGGACTCGAGTGAAGCAGTTCTTC.

The CDR3 bases are TGTGCCAGCAGCCAGGAGTCGGCTAGCGGGAGTTTCTTGAACACCGGGGAGCTGTTTTTT. This translates into CASSQESASGSFLNTGELFF. V is TRBV4-2 and J is TRBJ2-2, with 10 bases matching TRBD2. CDR1 is LGHNA, CDR2 YNFKEQ, per germline. V shed 3 bases and J 1 base; nucleotides not matched to a gene: 14. The CDR3 extends over 20 amino acids.

This chain connects TRBV5-1 to TRBJ1-2; the match to TRBD1 covers 7 bases. The CDR3 consists of 14 residues. Germline values: CDR1 SGHRS, CDR2 YFSETQ. J gave up 3 bases and V 4 bases, and 6 bases lay outside the gene matches. DNA for the CDR3: TGCGCCAGCAGCCGCGAGGGGACAGACTATGGCTACACCTTC. Translation: CASSREGTDYGYTF.

This rearrangement joins TRBV7-8 to TRBJ1-1; D unresolved. Germline V lookup: CDR1 SGHVS, CDR2 FQNEAQ. The CDR3 has 15 amino acids. The V and J ends lost 5 bases and 8 bases respectively, with 21 bases between them. The CDR3 loop is CASSTTPRTIREAFF. The CDR3 nucleotides read TGTGCCAGCAGCACAACCCCCCGGACGATTCGAGAAGCTTTCTTT.

This clone was detected only once. CDR3 in amino acids: CASSPFRDKSGAYNEQFF. CDR3 DNA sequence: TGTGCCAGCAGCCCCTTTCGAGACAAAAGCGGGGCTTACAATGAGCAGTTCTTC. The chain links TRBV14 to TRBJ2-1, with TRBD2 identical over 7 bases. The junction had 16 bases not matched to a gene; V was cut back by 4 bases and J by 4 bases. The CDR3 consists of 18 residues. The germline CDR1 and CDR2 sequences are SGHDN and FVKESK.

The V and J genes are TRBV6-5 and TRBJ1-4; 10 bases line up with TRBD1. V shed 0 bases, J shed 7 bases, and the junction held 5 bases outside the gene matches. The V gene's germline CDR1 is MNHEY and CDR2 SVGAGI. The CDR3 sequence is 16 residues long. The CDR3: CASSYSRTGGGEKLFF. In nucleotides, the CDR3 is TGTGCCAGCAGTTACTCCCGGACAGGGGGAGGTGAAAAACTGTTTTTT.

This sequence joins TRBV18 and TRBJ1-2; possible D gene TRBD1, 6 bases. V was clipped by 4 bases and J by 3 bases, with 18 bases between them. CDR3 length: 16 amino acids. Germline V gene lookup returns CDR1 KGHSH and CDR2 LQKENI. In DNA, the CDR3 is TGTGCCAGCTCACTGAACCGGGACACTATGGACTATGGCTACACCTTC. Amino acids: CASSLNRDTMDYGYTF.

V and J are TRBV2 and TRBJ1-5; D gene ambiguous. Germline V gene data show CDR1 as SNHLY and CDR2 as FYNNEI. The CDR3 has 14 residues. Trimming removed 3 bases from V and 5 bases from J, with 11 bases in between. The CDR3 is CASSDTTGYQPQHF. CDR3 coding DNA: TGTGCCAGCAGTGATACTACCGGCTATCAGCCCCAGCATTTT.

The rearrangement uses TRBV4-1 and TRBJ2-1; perhaps TRBD1 as D (6 bases). The CDR3 runs 16 residues. CDR1 and CDR2 (germline): MGHRA, YSYEKL. V was cut by 5 bases and J by 5 bases, with 19 bases left in between. CDR3 in amino acids: CASSIAGTSLNNEQFF. The CDR3 DNA is TGCGCCAGCAGCATAGCCGGGACAAGCCTTAACAATGAGCAGTTCTTC.

The gene calls are TRBV19 and TRBJ1-2; 7 bases align to TRBD1. V was pared by 4 bases and J by 3 bases, with 5 bases of the junction left unmatched. The CDR3 has 14 residues. Germline values: CDR1 LNHDA, CDR2 SQIVND (reference sequence). Written as DNA, the CDR3 is TGTGCCAGTAGTAAGACAGGGTTCGACTATGGCTACACCTTC. This codes for CASSKTGFDYGYTF.

V gene TRBV28 combines with J gene TRBJ2-7; D is possibly TRBD2 (5 bases). The V end lost 3 bases, the J end lost 0 bases, and 12 bases lay between the germline ends. The CDR3 is 15 residues long. Germline V gene lookup returns CDR1 MDHEN and CDR2 SYDVKM. CDR3 in DNA: TGTGCCAGCAGTTTCGGGAAGATTAGCTCCTACGAGCAGTACTTC. Protein sequence: CASSFGKISSYEQYF. Full variable domain (rest looked up from reference TRBV28 and TRBJ2-7): DVKVTQSSRYLVKRTGEKVFLECVQDMDHENMFWYRQDPGLGLRLIYFSYDVKMKEKGDIPEGYSVSREKKERFSLILESASTNQTSMYLCASSFGKISSYEQYFGPGTRLTVT.

The CDR3 sequence is CASSSQAGGVNEQFF. The CDR3 DNA follows: TGTGCCAGCAGTTCCCAAGCGGGGGGGGTAAATGAGCAGTTCTTC. The chain joins TRBV11-2 to TRBJ2-1, with TRBD2 matching over 10 bases. The junction had 9 bases not matched to a gene; V was cut back by 6 bases and J by 7 bases. This CDR3 has 15 residues. Germline V gene lookup returns CDR1 SGHAT and CDR2 FQNNGV.

The chain is built from TRBV5-8 and TRBJ1-3; D possibly corresponds to TRBD1 (5 bases). CDR3 size: 16 residues. Trimming removed 1 base from V and 9 bases from J, with 20 bases in between. Germline values: CDR1 SGHTS, CDR2 YDEGEE. The DNA for the CDR3 is TGTGCCAGCAGCTTGACTCGGGGACCCTCGTTTCGCACCATATATTTT. Protein: CASSLTRGPSFRTIYF.

This clone appeared a few times. The J gene is TRBJ1-4, the V gene TRBV6-6; 8 bases are shared with TRBD1. Germline V gene lookup returns CDR1 MNHNY and CDR2 SVGAGI (reference sequence). This CDR3 spans 13 amino acids. V lost 5 bases and J lost 8; bases outside the gene matches: 4. CDR3 bases: TGTGCCAGCAGTCCCGGACAGGGAGAAAAACTGTTTTTT. Its protein is CASSPGQGEKLFF.

V usage is TRBV18 and J usage is TRBJ1-1; D gene uncertain. Germline V lookup: CDR1 KGHSH, CDR2 LQKENI. This CDR3 is built from 14 residues. V was trimmed by 3 bases and J by 1 base, leaving 9 bases between them. The CDR3 coding sequence is TGTGCCAGCTCACCCGGCCCGGAGAACACTGAAGCTTTCTTT. Amino acid sequence: CASSPGPENTEAFF.